This TCR beta chain was profiled in a study of response to subunit inactivated influenza vaccine. TCRdb used MiXCR to reprocess the RT-PCR reads, holding one entry per CDR3 protein. The repertoire holds over 650,000 distinct CDR3 sequences, approximately 17% seen once, with 9.5% to 13% in the top ten. Trimming took 6 bases from V and 4 from J, leaving 8 bases between them. The germline gives CDR1 SGHKS, CDR2 YYEKEE (reference sequence). The length of the CDR3 is 13 residues. This TCR derives from a man between 50 and 59 years old who received an inactivated influenza vaccine. The sample in question was PBMCs from blood, obtained about 5 days after vaccination. The genes are TRBV5-5 and TRBJ1-6; D remains unclear. As DNA, the CDR3 is TGTGCCAGCAACGACCGTTATAATTCACCCCTCCACTTT. It specifies CASNDRYNSPLHF.